The clone carrying this TCR beta chain has only a few counts. What it recognizes is unknown. This entry belongs to a study of glioma-infiltrating T cells. Study-level results: CDR3 overlap between tissue and blood was very small. Above-expected tissue-blood divergence occurred in all gliomas, most in low-grade ones.

Germline lookup yields CDR1 KGHDR and CDR2 SFDVKD. The CDR3 length is 15 residues. V lost 5 bases and J lost 0, with 10 bases in between. Using RNA template, CDR3s of TCR alpha and beta were amplified with iRepertoire arm-PCR. TCRdb recomputed calls from the multiplex PCR reads with MiXCR, one row per CDR3 protein. The sample has approximately 120,000 distinct CDR3 sequences, 25% to 30% seen once. This sequence was found in a human donor with low-grade glioma or glioblastoma, undergoing nonglioma brain surgery, or in good health (not recorded which). The chain employs TRBV24-1 and TRBJ2-1; no definite D call. Sequenced material: glioma tissue, nonneoplastic brain tissue, or PBMCs (not recorded which). The CDR3, as DNA: TGTGCCACCAGTGGGCGGCCGAGCTCCTACAATGAGCAGTTCTTC. This codes for CATSGRPSSYNEQFF.